The rows below give T cell receptor beta chains drawn from one sample of a study of beta chain features in type 1 diabetes. Profiling relied on immunoSEQ multiplex PCR, and the TCRdb table lists in-frame clones only, not all of them. The sample records roughly 300,000 clones, 13% to 15% being singletons. Sequences were obtained from naive CD4+ T cells from blood. The receptors were gathered from a man aged 25 to 40 with type 1 diabetes. Each CDR3 is given with its conserved first and last residue. A D gene is named only where the DNA matches it firmly. Where a row states a size, it is once, few, many or the class of an expanded clone; other rows omit it.

J gene: TRBJ2-1; clone size: few; D gene: -; V gene: TRBV7-9; CDR3 protein: CASSLAEGLAGRSYNEQFF; CDR3 DNA: TGTGCCAGCAGCTTAGCGGAGGGCCTTGCGGGTAGGTCCTACAATGAGCAGTTCTTC
J gene: TRBJ2-6; clone size: few; D gene: -; V gene: TRBV7-9; CDR3 protein: CASSLGTGGSNVLTF; CDR3 DNA: TGTGCCAGCAGCTTGGGTACAGGCGGATCCAACGTCCTGACTTTC
J gene: TRBJ1-2; clone size: -; D gene: TRBD1; V gene: TRBV19; CDR3 protein: CASSPYHRGRRGYGYTF; CDR3 DNA: TGTGCCAGTAGTCCTTATCACAGGGGGCGCCGGGGCTATGGCTACACCTTC
J gene: TRBJ2-1; clone size: -; D gene: -; V gene: TRBV5-6; CDR3 protein: CASSSGTTYEQFF; CDR3 DNA: TGTGCCAGCAGCTCCGGGACAACGTATGAGCAGTTCTTC
J gene: TRBJ1-1; clone size: -; D gene: -; V gene: TRBV6-1; CDR3 protein: CATSRGMNTEAFF; CDR3 DNA: TGTGCCACCAGCAGAGGAATGAACACTGAAGCTTTCTTT
J gene: TRBJ1-2; clone size: few; D gene: -; V gene: TRBV6-5; CDR3 protein: CASSYSGGGYGYTF; CDR3 DNA: TGTGCCAGCAGTTACTCAGGCGGAGGCTATGGCTACACCTTC
J gene: TRBJ1-1; clone size: -; D gene: -; V gene: TRBV28; CDR3 protein: CASSGGQFNTEAFF; CDR3 DNA: TGTGCCAGCAGTGGCGGACAGTTCAACACTGAAGCTTTCTTT
J gene: TRBJ1-3; clone size: few; D gene: -; V gene: TRBV18; CDR3 protein: CASSPPRGSGNTIYF; CDR3 DNA: TGTGCCAGCTCACCGCCCCGCGGTTCTGGAAACACCATATATTTT
J gene: TRBJ2-1; clone size: few; D gene: TRBD2; V gene: TRBV7-3; CDR3 protein: CASSLTPSGGNEQFF; CDR3 DNA: TGTGCCAGCAGCTTAACTCCTAGCGGGGGCAATGAGCAGTTCTTC
J gene: TRBJ2-3; clone size: -; D gene: TRBD2; V gene: TRBV5-4; CDR3 protein: CASSAGTSGRSPDTQYF; CDR3 DNA: TGTGCCAGCAGCGCGGGGACTAGCGGGAGGTCCCCAGATACGCAGTATTTT
J gene: TRBJ2-7; clone size: few; D gene: TRBD2; V gene: TRBV11-2; CDR3 protein: CASSFRSGGGEQYF; CDR3 DNA: TGTGCCAGCAGCTTCCGATCGGGAGGGGGCGAGCAGTACTTC
J gene: TRBJ2-3; clone size: few; D gene: -; V gene: TRBV18; CDR3 protein: CASSPGLPGSTDTQYF; CDR3 DNA: TGTGCCAGCTCACCTGGGCTCCCAGGAAGCACAGATACGCAGTATTTT
J gene: TRBJ2-1; clone size: few; D gene: -; V gene: TRBV28; CDR3 protein: CASSLGLPPNEQFF; CDR3 DNA: TGTGCCAGCAGTTTAGGACTCCCTCCCAATGAGCAGTTCTTC
J gene: TRBJ2-1; clone size: -; D gene: -; V gene: TRBV7-9; CDR3 protein: CASSSFLGRIKQFF; CDR3 DNA: TGTGCCAGCAGCTCGTTTTTGGGGAGGATCAAGCAGTTCTTC
J gene: TRBJ2-4; clone size: -; D gene: -; V gene: TRBV18; CDR3 protein: CASSPGSGDIQYF; CDR3 DNA: TGTGCCAGCTCACCAGGAAGCGGCGACATTCAGTACTTC
J gene: TRBJ2-5; clone size: few; D gene: -; V gene: TRBV5-6; CDR3 protein: CASSSGQSRGGETQYF; CDR3 DNA: TGTGCCAGCAGCTCAGGACAGTCAAGAGGTGGGGAGACCCAGTACTTC
J gene: TRBJ2-1; clone size: -; D gene: -; V gene: TRBV20-1; CDR3 protein: CSARSNEQFF; CDR3 DNA: TGCAGTGCCCGTTCCAATGAGCAGTTCTTC
J gene: TRBJ1-5; clone size: few; D gene: -; V gene: TRBV5-4; CDR3 protein: CASSFNGGNQPQHF; CDR3 DNA: TGTGCCAGCAGCTTTAACGGAGGCAATCAGCCCCAGCATTTT
J gene: TRBJ2-3; clone size: few; D gene: TRBD1; V gene: TRBV19; CDR3 protein: CASRTGRLGDTQYF; CDR3 DNA: TGTGCCAGTAGGACAGGGCGATTAGGAGATACGCAGTATTTT
J gene: TRBJ2-7; clone size: -; D gene: TRBD1; V gene: TRBV28; CDR3 protein: CASRPGTGNSYEQYF; CDR3 DNA: TGTGCCAGCAGACCCGGGACAGGGAACTCCTACGAGCAGTACTTC
J gene: TRBJ2-2; clone size: few; D gene: TRBD1; V gene: TRBV4-3; CDR3 protein: CASSHKRIGDRGAGELFF; CDR3 DNA: TGCGCCAGCAGCCATAAGAGAATCGGCGACAGGGGGGCCGGGGAGCTGTTTTTT
J gene: TRBJ1-2; clone size: -; D gene: -; V gene: TRBV4-2; CDR3 protein: CASSQVSRIYGYTF; CDR3 DNA: TGTGCCAGCAGCCAAGTTTCGCGCATCTATGGCTACACCTTC
J gene: TRBJ2-7; clone size: few; D gene: -; V gene: TRBV7-2; CDR3 protein: CASNLYLSSYEQYF; CDR3 DNA: TGTGCCAGCAACCTCTATCTGAGCTCCTACGAGCAGTACTTC
J gene: TRBJ1-2; clone size: -; D gene: -; V gene: TRBV12-2; CDR3 protein: CASRLVGSSDRSSFRGGYTF; CDR3 DNA: TGTGCAAGTCGCTTAGTCGGGTCTTCGGACAGGTCCTCGTTTCGTGGTGGCTACACCTTC
J gene: TRBJ1-1; clone size: few; D gene: -; V gene: TRBV27; CDR3 protein: CASRNPLAGRKAEAFF; CDR3 DNA: TGTGCCAGCAGAAATCCCCTGGCGGGCCGGAAAGCTGAAGCTTTCTTT
J gene: TRBJ2-5; clone size: -; D gene: -; V gene: TRBV30; CDR3 protein: CAWTVGGEETQYF; CDR3 DNA: TGTGCCTGGACGGTAGGGGGGGAAGAGACCCAGTACTTC